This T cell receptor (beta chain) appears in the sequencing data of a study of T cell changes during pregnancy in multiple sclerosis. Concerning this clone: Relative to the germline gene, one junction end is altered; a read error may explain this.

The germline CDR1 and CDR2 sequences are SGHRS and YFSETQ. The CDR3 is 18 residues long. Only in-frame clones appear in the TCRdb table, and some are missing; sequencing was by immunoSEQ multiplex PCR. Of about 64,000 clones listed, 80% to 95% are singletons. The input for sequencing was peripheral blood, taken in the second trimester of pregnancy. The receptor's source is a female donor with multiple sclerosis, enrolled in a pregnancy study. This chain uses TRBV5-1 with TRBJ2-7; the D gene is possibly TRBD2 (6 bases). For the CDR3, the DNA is TGCGCCAGCAGCTTGGGATATTCGGGGCGGGGATCCTCCAACGAGCAGTACTTC. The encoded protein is CASSLGYSGRGSSNEQYF.